This TCR beta chain comes out of a study of T cell repertoires in cytomegalovirus infection. Whole-study findings and limits: Dominating the ex vivo response were TCR beta clonotypes that were CMV-specific and HLA-C-restricted.

This clonotype was detected only a few times. Its target is not known. Trimming left V 6 bases short and J 1 base short, with 13 bases between. Germline assignment: CDR1 SNHLY and CDR2 FYNNEI. The length of the CDR3 is 15 residues. TCRdb recomputed calls from the reads with MiXCR, one row per CDR3 protein. The table has roughly 600,000 distinct CDR3 sequences, approximately 24% seen once. The gene calls are TRBV2 and TRBJ2-1, with a tentative D call TRBD2 (7 bases). The sequence was obtained from a human donor in good health (CMV status not recorded). Some clones in this sample may be carry-over from other donors' samples. The sequenced sample consisted of CD8+ T cells from PBMCs. The DNA of the CDR3 is TGTGCCAGCAGGGGGGCGGGGGATTCCTACAATGAGCAGTTCTTC. Protein: CASRGAGDSYNEQFF.